Listed here are 30 T cell receptor beta chains from one sample, sequenced in a study of T cells after yellow fever vaccination. In TCRdb, the 5' RACE reads were re-called with MiXCR into one record per CDR3 protein. This table holds 500,000 to 650,000 distinct CDR3 sequences, about 12% found once. The sequencing used PBMCs, collected on the day of the yellow fever booster vaccination. Receptor source: a man younger than 40 who received the YFV17D yellow fever vaccine.

This clonotype has just a few counts. V is TRBV5-1 and J is TRBJ2-6, with a weak D call TRBD2 (6 bases). This CDR3 is built from 16 residues. Trimming shortened V by 4 bases and J by 4 bases, and 15 bases separated the two germline ends. In germline, CDR1 is SGHRS, CDR2 YFSETQ. CDR3 in DNA: TGCGCCAGCAGCGCCCAGGCGGGGATCGGGGCCAACGTCCTGACTTTC. The encoded protein is CASSAQAGIGANVLTF. Variable domain in full (rest from reference TRBV5-1 and TRBJ2-6): KAGVTQTPRYLIKTRGQQVTLSCSPISGHRSVSWYQQTPGQGLQFLFEYFSETQRNKGNFPGRFSGRQFSNSRSEMNVSTLELGDSALYLCASSAQAGIGANVLTFGAGSRLTVL.

This clonotype was detected only a few times. This chain connects TRBV29-1 to TRBJ2-1, with D maybe TRBD1 (5 bases). The CDR3 is 17 amino acids. Germline V gene lookup returns CDR1 SQVTM and CDR2 ANQGSEA. Trimming shortened V by 4 bases and J by 5 bases, and 24 bases separated the two germline ends. In nucleotides, the CDR3 is TGCAGCGTTGGGGGCATTGGCGGCAGCACCAATAACAATGAGCAGTTCTTC. This codes for CSVGGIGGSTNNNEQFF.

There are a few counts of this clonotype. The chain recombines TRBV4-3 with TRBJ1-6; D remains unclear. This CDR3 contains 17 residues. Germline V gene sequence: CDR1 LGHNA, CDR2 YSLEER. Trimming took off 4 bases at V and 10 bases at J, with 23 bases between the two ends. The CDR3 bases are TGCGCCAGCAGCCCGGCAGGAGGAGGACTCCCTGGGTCACCCCTCCACTTT. Protein sequence: CASSPAGGGLPGSPLHF.

This clonotype was counted at least ten times. The V call is TRBV29-1, the J call TRBJ2-5; a possible D gene is TRBD1 (6 bases). Trimming removed 5 bases from V and 9 bases from J, with 25 bases in between. The CDR3 consists of 15 residues. From germline, CDR1 is SQVTM and CDR2 ANQGSEA. CDR3 amino acids: CSVWGRVTGQGAQYF. Here the CDR3 DNA reads TGCAGCGTTTGGGGGCGGGTGACAGGCCAAGGGGCCCAGTACTTC.

This clonotype came up a few times. This chain connects TRBV6-5 to TRBJ2-1, with 7 bases aligning to TRBD2. Germline V gene lookup returns CDR1 MNHEY and CDR2 SVGAGI. The CDR3 totals 15 residues. V lost 1 base and J lost 6; bases outside the gene matches: 6. CDR3 sequence reads: CASSYFGTMPNEQFF. In nucleotides, the CDR3 is TGTGCCAGCAGTTACTTTGGGACTATGCCCAATGAGCAGTTCTTC.

The sample holds a few counts of this clonotype. This chain connects TRBV4-3 to TRBJ2-1; 7 bases are shared with TRBD2. The CDR3 spans 17 residues. V lost 0 bases to trimming and J lost 6 bases; unmatched junction nucleotides: 11. Germline lookup yields CDR1 LGHNA and CDR2 YSLEER. The CDR3 loop reads CASSQDRGDDKVNEQFF. The CDR3, as DNA: TGCGCCAGCAGCCAAGATCGGGGGGACGATAAGGTCAATGAGCAGTTCTTC.

The chain recombines TRBV7-9 with TRBJ2-5; D gene uncertain. Trimming took off 7 bases at V and 5 bases at J, with 11 bases between the two ends. The CDR3 covers 12 residues. Looked up from germline, CDR1 is SEHNR and CDR2 is FQNEAQ (reference sequence). The CDR3 sequence is CASTKGVETQYF. In DNA, the CDR3 is TGTGCCAGCACCAAAGGAGTTGAGACCCAGTACTTC.

This clonotype was seen ten or more times. The genes are TRBV7-2 and TRBJ2-7, with TRBD1 matching over 7 bases. CDR1 and CDR2 from the germline V gene are SGHTA and FQGNSA. The CDR3 totals 14 residues. V was clipped by 3 bases and J by 1 base; unmatched bases: 3. In nucleotides, the CDR3 is TGTGCCAGCAGCTTGGGACAGAGATCCTACGAGCAGTACTTC. Protein product: CASSLGQRSYEQYF.

The gene calls are TRBV11-2 and TRBJ2-3, with D tentatively TRBD2 (6 bases). V shed 5 bases and J shed 3 bases, with 15 bases lying between them. There are 15 residues in the CDR3. Germline values: CDR1 SGHAT, CDR2 FQNNGV. Here the CDR3 DNA reads TGTGCCAGCAGCCTGAGACTAGTGATAACAGATACGCAGTATTTT. It translates to CASSLRLVITDTQYF.

This clonotype was seen only a few times. This rearrangement joins TRBV6-2 or TRBV6-3 to TRBJ2-2, with TRBD2 identical over 7 bases. Germline V gene sequence: CDR1 MNHEY, CDR2 SVGEGT. V lost 7 bases to trimming and J lost 0 bases; unmatched junction nucleotides: 8. This CDR3 is 16 amino acids long. The CDR3 spells CASTSWGLPNTGELFF. CDR3 nucleotides: TGTGCCAGCACTTCATGGGGACTACCGAACACCGGGGAGCTGTTTTTT.

This clonotype was seen only a few times. The rearrangement joins TRBV27 to TRBJ2-7; perhaps D is TRBD1 or TRBD2 (6 bases each). The germline CDR1 and CDR2 sequences are MNHEY and SMNVEV (reference sequence). Between the trimmed V and J ends, which lost 5 bases and 7 bases, there was a span of 18 bases. There are 14 residues in the CDR3. CDR3 DNA sequence: TGTGCCAGCAGTACCCACCGGGGGCCTACGGAGCAGTACTTC. Its translation is CASSTHRGPTEQYF.

This clonotype occurred many times. V usage is TRBV7-6 and J usage is TRBJ2-1, with 11 nucleotides matching TRBD2. CDR1 and CDR2 from the germline V gene are SGHVS and FNYEAQ. V shed 5 bases, J shed 8 bases, and the junction held 8 bases outside the gene matches. CDR3 length: 15 amino acids. Written as DNA, the CDR3 is TGTGCCAGCAGCCCTACTAGCGGGAGTGGTGATGAGCAGTTCTTC. Amino acid sequence: CASSPTSGSGDEQFF.

J is TRBJ2-2 and V is TRBV19, with 13 nucleotides matching TRBD2. The germline CDR1 and CDR2 sequences are LNHDA and SQIVND (reference sequence). Trimming cost V 7 bases and J 4 bases; bases outside gene matches: 9. This CDR3 is built from 17 residues. In DNA form, the CDR3 reads TGTGCCAGTAACGGACTAGCGGGAGTTCGGAGCACCGGGGAGCTGTTTTTT. It yields the protein CASNGLAGVRSTGELFF.

A single count supports this clonotype. The V and J genes are TRBV20-1 and TRBJ1-3; TRBD1 is a possible D gene (5 bases). The germline V gene has CDR1 DFQATT and CDR2 SNEGSKA (reference sequence). The CDR3 consists of 14 residues. The V end was cut by 6 bases, the J end by 1 base, with 13 bases between. CDR3 DNA: TGCAGTGCCACCTGGGGGGAATCTGGAAACACCATATATTTT. It encodes CSATWGESGNTIYF.

The table lists this clonotype with a few counts. The V gene is TRBV11-2, the J gene TRBJ1-3; TRBD1 might be the D (5 bases). Between the trimmed V and J ends, which lost 5 bases and 0 bases, there was a span of 20 bases. The CDR3 extends over 18 amino acids. Looked up from germline, CDR1 is SGHAT and CDR2 is FQNNGV. The CDR3, as DNA: TGTGCCAGCAGCCACCGGGGGAGGACGGCCGTCTCTGGAAACACCATATATTTT. Amino acids: CASSHRGRTAVSGNTIYF.

This chain links TRBV6-5 with TRBJ1-2; a weak D match, TRBD1 (6 bases). Trimming left V 2 bases short and J 1 base short, with 11 bases between. Germline CDR1 and CDR2: MNHEY and SVGAGI. The CDR3 is 15 residues long. CDR3 sequence: CASSYVLDSNYGYTF. The CDR3, as DNA: TGTGCCAGCAGTTACGTATTGGACAGTAACTATGGCTACACCTTC.

The chain has TRBV12-3 or TRBV12-4 and TRBJ1-1, with 9 bases identical to TRBD1. V lost 5 bases and J lost 5; bases outside the gene matches: 9. The CDR3 is 15 residues long. The CDR3: CASSPGTGYETEAFF. The CDR3 DNA is TGTGCCAGCAGTCCCGGGACAGGGTATGAAACTGAAGCTTTCTTT.

V is TRBV12-3 or TRBV12-4 and J is TRBJ2-7; 8 bases line up with TRBD1. V trimming: 8 bases; J trimming: 7 bases; junction bases outside the gene matches: 13. This CDR3 is 14 amino acids long. CDR3 amino acids: CASGRAGGAREQYF. In nucleotides, the CDR3 is TGTGCCAGCGGACGAGCAGGGGGCGCGAGGGAGCAGTACTTC.

V usage is TRBV4-1 and J usage is TRBJ2-1, with D perhaps being TRBD1 or TRBD2 (7 bases each). CDR1 and CDR2 (germline): MGHRA, YSYEKL. CDR3 length equals 15 residues. The V end lost 1 base, the J end lost 9 bases, and 16 bases lay between the germline ends. CDR3 sequence: CASSQVGQGGGEQFF. Here the CDR3 DNA reads TGCGCCAGCAGCCAAGTAGGGCAGGGGGGGGGTGAGCAGTTCTTC.

CDR3 amino acids: CASSQRLAGGAPYNEQFF. The CDR3 DNA reads TGTGCCAGCAGCCAACGGCTAGCGGGAGGGGCGCCCTACAATGAGCAGTTCTTC. The chain is built from TRBV3-1 and TRBJ2-1; 12 bases align to TRBD2. The CDR3 sequence is 18 residues long. CDR1 is LGHDT and CDR2 is YNNKEL in the germline V gene (reference sequence). Trimming at V came to 2 bases and at J to 2 bases, leaving 7 bases not matched to a gene.

There are a few counts of this clonotype. This chain uses TRBV12-3 or TRBV12-4 with TRBJ2-3, with D unclear. V shed 2 bases and J shed 2 bases, with 8 bases lying between them. The CDR3 spans 14 residues. DNA of the CDR3: TGTGCCAGCAGTTTATCCCCGAACACAGATACGCAGTATTTT. It yields the protein CASSLSPNTDTQYF.

This clonotype showed up many times. The chain employs TRBV12-3 or TRBV12-4 and TRBJ2-5; TRBD1 matches at 11 bases. CDR3 length equals 13 residues. Trimming took 6 bases from V and 9 from J; bases not matched to a gene: 6. The CDR3 protein is CASSRRDRGAQYF. The CDR3 DNA reads TGTGCCAGCAGCCGCCGGGACAGGGGGGCCCAGTACTTC.

This CDR3 reads CASSIYFGTEAFF. The CDR3 DNA reads TGTGCCAGCAGTATCTACTTTGGAACTGAAGCTTTCTTT. The rearrangement uses TRBV2 and TRBJ1-1; D unclear. V gave up 5 bases and J gave up 5 bases, with 12 bases separating them. The length of the CDR3 is 13 residues. Germline assignment: CDR1 SNHLY and CDR2 FYNNEI.

This clonotype occurred a few times. The chain has TRBV5-1 and TRBJ2-2, with 7 bases that match TRBD2. Germline V gene sequence: CDR1 SGHRS, CDR2 YFSETQ. CDR3 size: 15 residues. Trimming cost V 4 bases and J 5 bases; bases outside gene matches: 8. The CDR3 is CASSLLAGETGELFF. CDR3 in DNA: TGCGCCAGCAGCCTTCTGGCGGGAGAAACCGGGGAGCTGTTTTTT. Full variable domain (remainder filled in from reference TRBV5-1 and TRBJ2-2): KAGVTQTPRYLIKTRGQQVTLSCSPISGHRSVSWYQQTPGQGLQFLFEYFSETQRNKGNFPGRFSGRQFSNSRSEMNVSTLELGDSALYLCASSLLAGETGELFFGEGSRLTVL.

This clonotype was counted only a few times. The chain is built from TRBV5-4 and TRBJ2-1; 11 bases are shared with TRBD2. Trimming at V came to 4 bases and at J to 4 bases, leaving 7 bases not matched to a gene. This CDR3 comprises 16 residues. Germline CDR1 reads SGHNT; CDR2 reads YYREEE (reference sequence). CDR3 sequence: CASSRGGTSGYNEQFF. The CDR3 DNA reads TGTGCCAGCAGCCGGGGGGGGACTAGCGGATACAATGAGCAGTTCTTC.

This clonotype was seen more than once but under ten times. V and J are TRBV7-2 and TRBJ1-6, with 8 bases aligning to TRBD1. The V gene end was trimmed by 0 bases and the J gene end by 9 bases; junction bases not matched to a gene: 4. CDR1 and CDR2 from the germline V gene are SGHTA and FQGNSA. The CDR3 totals 15 residues. CDR3 DNA: TGTGCCAGCAGCTTAGCCGGACAGGGTGTTTCACCCCTCCACTTT. Amino acids: CASSLAGQGVSPLHF.

This clonotype was observed a handful of times. The V gene is TRBV7-2, the J gene TRBJ1-1, with 8 bases fitting TRBD1. The germline V gene has CDR1 SGHTA and CDR2 FQGNSA. The CDR3 covers 14 residues. J was trimmed by 6 bases and V by 3 bases; bases with no gene match: 6. The CDR3 is CASSLTGAQAEAFF. CDR3 DNA: TGTGCCAGCAGCTTGACAGGGGCCCAGGCTGAAGCTTTCTTT.

This clonotype showed up just a few times. J is TRBJ2-4 and V is TRBV5-1; D is possibly TRBD1 (6 bases). Trimming took off 4 bases at V and 15 bases at J, with 17 bases between the two ends. Germline CDR1 reads SGHRS; CDR2 reads YFSETQ. CDR3 length: 12 residues. In DNA form, the CDR3 reads TGCGCCAGCAGCGCCTCAGGGGAGCGGAGGTACTTC. Its protein is CASSASGERRYF. Complete variable domain (other parts from reference TRBV5-1 and TRBJ2-4): KAGVTQTPRYLIKTRGQQVTLSCSPISGHRSVSWYQQTPGQGLQFLFEYFSETQRNKGNFPGRFSGRQFSNSRSEMNVSTLELGDSALYLCASSASGERRYFGAGTRLSVL.

This clonotype was seen at least ten times. The genes are TRBV7-2 and TRBJ2-1; TRBD2 matches 7 bases. The CDR3 is 13 residues long. The V gene's germline CDR1 is SGHTA and CDR2 FQGNSA. The V gene end was trimmed by 8 bases and the J gene end by 9 bases; junction bases not matched to a gene: 10. Here the CDR3 reads CASSPGGSIEQFF. DNA of the CDR3: TGTGCCAGCTCGCCTGGCGGGAGTATTGAGCAGTTCTTC.

This clonotype has a count of ten or more. The chain carries TRBV10-3 and TRBJ2-3; TRBD2 agrees at 9 bases. There are 16 residues in the CDR3. Germline V gene data show CDR1 as ENHRY and CDR2 as SYGVKD. The V and J ends lost 6 bases and 3 bases, in that order; junction bases with no gene match: 10. CDR3 loop: CAIRTSGRWGTDTQYF. The CDR3 DNA sequence: TGTGCCATCAGAACCAGCGGGAGGTGGGGGACAGATACGCAGTATTTT.